Below are 22 T cell receptor beta chains sequenced from a single sample in a study of shared T cell receptors in the human thymus. The repertoire was sequenced with immunoSEQ multiplex PCR; TCRdb's copy has only in-frame clones and lacks some. The sample contains about 380,000 clones, more than 85% of which appear only once. The sample comprised thymocytes. Receptors originate from a human donor.

The chain joins TRBV18 to TRBJ2-2, with D unclear. With 0 bases removed from V and 5 bases from J, the gap between germline ends came to 10 bases. CDR3 size: 15 residues. Germline CDR1 is KGHSH and CDR2 is LQKENI. The CDR3 DNA follows: TGTGCCAGCTCACCACCCATGGTTCTTACCGGGGAGCTGTTTTTT. This encodes CASSPPMVLTGELFF.

The rearrangement joins TRBV19 to TRBJ2-7; no reliable D call. Trimming removed 5 bases at V and 4 bases at J, with 15 bases between. Germline-derived CDR1 and CDR2 are LNHDA and SQIVND (reference sequence). This CDR3 has 14 residues. This CDR3 is CASSPSGPRYEQYF. In DNA form, the CDR3 reads TGTGCCAGTAGTCCATCCGGGCCTCGTTACGAGCAGTACTTC.

The chain carries TRBV4-2 and TRBJ2-3, with a possible D match to TRBD2 (5 bases). This CDR3 is 14 amino acids long. Trimming removed 0 bases at V and 6 bases at J, with 10 bases between. Germline CDR1 LGHNA, CDR2 YNFKEQ. CDR3 nucleotides: TGTGCCAGCAGCCAAGACCTGCGGGCGGATACGCAGTATTTT. Translated, it gives CASSQDLRADTQYF.

The J gene is TRBJ2-2, the V gene TRBV11-3, with 8 bases aligning to TRBD1. Germline-derived CDR1 and CDR2 are SGHNT and YENEEA. The CDR3 has 15 residues. The ends lost 0 bases at V and 4 bases at J; junction bases unmatched: 1. The CDR3 coding sequence is TGTGCCAGCAGCTTAGATGGGACAGGCACCGGGGAGCTGTTTTTT. It specifies CASSLDGTGTGELFF.

The chain couples TRBV30 to TRBJ1-6, with a possible D match to TRBD1 (6 bases). The V end was cut by 2 bases, the J end by 5 bases, with 16 bases between. The CDR3 loop spans 16 amino acids. The V gene's germline CDR1 is GTSNPN and CDR2 SVGIG (reference sequence). CDR3 DNA: TGTGCCTGGAGTACCCCCGGGGGCGGCGATAATTCACCCCTCCACTTT. This encodes CAWSTPGGGDNSPLHF.

The rearrangement joins TRBV20-1 to TRBJ1-1, with D possibly TRBD1 on 5 matching bases. The CDR3 sequence is 10 residues long. V shed 6 bases and J shed 9 bases, with 11 bases lying between them. CDR1 DFQATT and CDR2 SNEGSKA come from the germline V gene (reference sequence). The CDR3: CSAGDGQAFF. CDR3 bases: TGCAGTGCAGGGGACGGGCAAGCTTTCTTT.

The J gene is TRBJ2-5, the V gene TRBV12-5; D is ambiguous. Germline V CDR1 and CDR2: LGHNT, FRNRAP. This CDR3 comprises 14 residues. V dropped 4 bases and J dropped 1 base, with 10 bases sitting between them. CDR3 sequence reads: CASGSPGFQETQYF. CDR3 nucleotides: TGTGCTAGTGGTTCCCCCGGATTCCAAGAGACCCAGTACTTC.

V is TRBV21-1 and J is TRBJ2-1; the listed D gene, TRBD2, was not tested against the DNA. TRBV21-1 is termed a pseudogene. The CDR3 loop spans 16 amino acids. CDR3 nucleotides: TGTGCCAGCAGCCAGTCCCGACTAGCGGGGAGGAATGAGCAGTTCTTC. It translates to CASSQSRLAGRNEQFF.

The gene calls are TRBV4-3 and TRBJ2-5; D is perhaps TRBD1 (6 bases). The ends were cut back, 3 bases at V and 4 bases at J, with 12 bases in the middle. The CDR3 runs to 14 residues. Germline values: CDR1 LGHNA, CDR2 YSLEER. The CDR3, as DNA: TGCGCCAGCAGCCATACAGGGCCGGGAGAGACCCAGTACTTC. Its translation is CASSHTGPGETQYF.

The chain links TRBV7-9 to TRBJ1-2, with a possible D match to TRBD1 (5 bases). The CDR3 consists of 19 residues. Trimming pared 5 bases from V and 1 base from J, leaving 26 bases between. CDR1 and CDR2 from the germline V gene are SEHNR and FQNEAQ (reference sequence). In DNA form, the CDR3 reads TGTGCCAGCAGCCTCCTTAGTCGGACTTTAGATGGGGGTAACTATGGCTACACCTTC. It encodes CASSLLSRTLDGGNYGYTF.

The genes are TRBV4-3 and TRBJ2-1, with 14 bases aligning to TRBD2. The CDR3 totals 14 residues. Germline V gene lookup returns CDR1 LGHNA and CDR2 YSLEER. With V trimmed by 1 base and J by 14 bases, 4 bases remained unmatched. CDR3 nucleotide sequence: TGCGCCAGCAGCCAAGGACTAGCGGGAGGGGCGGAGTTCTTC. This sequence encodes CASSQGLAGGAEFF.

This clone was seen once. The chain joins TRBV4-1 to TRBJ2-7; a weak D match, TRBD2 (6 bases). V lost 5 bases, J lost 2 bases, and 22 bases lay in between. Germline V gives CDR1 MGHRA, CDR2 YSYEKL. The CDR3 contains 17 residues. The CDR3, as DNA: TGCGCCAGCAGCTACTCCTTTAGCGGACCGACCCCCTACGAGCAGTACTTC. Protein product: CASSYSFSGPTPYEQYF.

This sequence joins TRBV19 and TRBJ1-2; 7 positions match TRBD1. The CDR3 is 13 amino acids. From germline, CDR1 is LNHDA and CDR2 SQIVND (reference sequence). The J segment lost 7 bases and the V segment lost 4 bases, leaving 6 bases of the junction unmatched. The CDR3 nucleotides read TGTGCCAGTAGTACACGACAGGGAGGTGGCTACACCTTC. This sequence encodes CASSTRQGGGYTF. Using reference TRBV19 and TRBJ1-2 for the parts outside the CDR3, the full variable domain is DGGITQSPKYLFRKEGQNVTLSCEQNLNHDAMYWYRQDPGQGLRLIYYSQIVNDFQKGDIAEGYSVSREKKESFPLTVTSAQKNPTAFYLCASSTRQGGGYTFGSGTRLTVV.

The chain has TRBV21-1 and TRBJ2-3. TRBV21-1 is a listed pseudogene. This CDR3 comprises 16 residues. The CDR3 loop reads CASSAPTGASTDTQYF. CDR3 in DNA: TGTGCCAGCAGCGCCCCGACCGGGGCTAGCACAGATACGCAGTATTTT.

This rearrangement joins TRBV5-8 to TRBJ2-1; possibly TRBD2 for D (7 bases). CDR1 and CDR2 from the germline V gene are SGHTS and YDEGEE. This CDR3 has 15 residues. V lost 7 bases to trimming and J lost 10 bases, with 24 bases between them. For the CDR3, the DNA is TGTGCCAGCTGCTCCAGAGGGGGGGAACTAAAGGAGCAGTTCTTC. As protein: CASCSRGGELKEQFF.

The V gene is TRBV4-2, the J gene TRBJ2-2, with D perhaps matching TRBD2 (5 bases). This CDR3 contains 15 residues. Deletions cut 1 base from V and 6 bases from J, with 12 bases between. The germline V gene encodes CDR1 LGHNA and CDR2 YNFKEQ. CDR3 sequence: CASSQVRTGSGELFF. The CDR3, as DNA: TGTGCCAGCAGCCAAGTCCGGACGGGGTCCGGGGAGCTGTTTTTT.

The chain links TRBV19 to TRBJ2-2; 8 bases fit TRBD1. V dropped 6 bases and J dropped 0; count of bases not matched to a gene: 3. CDR1 is LNHDA and CDR2 is SQIVND in the germline V gene (reference sequence). The CDR3 has 15 residues. CDR3: CASSARGPNTGELFF. The DNA of the CDR3 is TGTGCCAGTAGCGCCAGGGGGCCGAACACCGGGGAGCTGTTTTTT.

A single count supports this clone. The V and J genes are TRBV5-6 and TRBJ2-1; weak D call: TRBD1 (6 bases). The germline gives CDR1 SGHDT, CDR2 YYEEEE. V lost 5 bases and J 9 bases, leaving 15 bases between the germline ends. CDR3 length: 13 residues. This CDR3 reads CASRFQVRGEQFF. Here the CDR3 DNA reads TGTGCCAGCAGATTCCAAGTCAGGGGTGAGCAGTTCTTC.

The V call is TRBV6-1, the J call TRBJ2-7, with 12 bases that match TRBD2. V lost 4 bases and J lost 3; bases outside the gene matches: 4. From germline, CDR1 is MNHNS and CDR2 SASEGT. The CDR3 totals 15 residues. CDR3 amino acids: CASSGKTSGSYEQYF. As DNA, the CDR3 is TGTGCCAGCAGTGGTAAGACTAGCGGGAGCTACGAGCAGTACTTC.

CDR3 loop: CASSLGSGEGNEQFF. The CDR3 DNA follows: TGTGCCAGCAGCCTAGGTTCGGGAGAGGGCAATGAGCAGTTCTTC. The gene calls are TRBV28 and TRBJ2-1, with D perhaps matching TRBD2 (6 bases). The CDR3 runs to 15 residues. V was cut by 6 bases and J by 6 bases, with 18 bases left in between. Germline CDR1 MDHEN, CDR2 SYDVKM.

The chain employs TRBV7-9 and TRBJ2-2, with TRBD2 matching over 9 bases. From germline, CDR1 is SEHNR and CDR2 FQNEAQ (reference sequence). The CDR3 extends over 19 amino acids. Trimming took 2 bases from V and 2 from J; bases not matched to a gene: 12. The CDR3 loop reads CASSLPGLAARLNTGELFF. The CDR3 region has the DNA TGTGCCAGCAGCTTACCGGGACTAGCAGCCCGATTAAACACCGGGGAGCTGTTTTTT.

V and J are TRBV7-9 and TRBJ2-7; D is unclear. V lost 3 bases and J 6 bases, leaving 9 bases between the germline ends. The germline V gene encodes CDR1 SEHNR and CDR2 FQNEAQ (reference sequence). This CDR3 is 12 amino acids long. The CDR3 region has the DNA TGTGCCAGCAGCTTTCATGGTTCCGAGCAGTACTTC. Translation gives CASSFHGSEQYF.